These T cell receptor beta chains were read from a single sample in a study of blood T cell repertoires in COVID-19. Method: immunoSEQ multiplex PCR; TCRdb's copy keeps in-frame clones and lacks some. This table holds some 180,000 clones, 83% found once. Sequences were obtained from peripheral blood. Receptor source: a woman in her seventies who had recovered from COVID-19. The CDR3 runs from the conserved cysteine through the conserved F or W. A D gene is named only where the DNA matches it firmly. The size of a clone is reported for some rows only, either as once, few or many, or as a class for expanded clones.

>TRBJ2-7|.|once|TRBV19
CASSTLYEQYF
TGTGCCAGTAGTACCCTCTACGAGCAGTACTTC
>TRBJ1-1|.|.|TRBV30
CAWTAVRGAFF
TGTGCCTGGACGGCAGTACGAGGGGCTTTCTTT
>TRBJ1-3|.|.|TRBV6-2/TRBV6-3
CASSFGSGNTIYF
TGTGCCAGCAGTTTCGGGTCTGGAAACACCATATATTTT
>TRBJ2-2|.|.|TRBV4-1
CASSRGTYPNTGELFF
TGCGCCAGCAGCCGGGGGACTTATCCGAACACCGGGGAGCTGTTTTTT
>TRBJ2-6|.|.|TRBV28
CASTSGHMDGANVLTF
TGTGCCAGCACCTCGGGACACATGGACGGGGCCAACGTCCTGACTTTC
>TRBJ1-5|.|.|TRBV5-8
CASSLFGNQPQHF
TGTGCCAGCAGCTTGTTCGGCAATCAGCCCCAGCATTTT
>TRBJ2-3|.|.|TRBV5-1
CASSLEVPGNGDTQYF
TGCGCCAGCAGCTTGGAGGTTCCAGGGAACGGGGATACGCAGTATTTT
>TRBJ2-2|TRBD1|.|TRBV5-1
CASNRQGNTGELFF
TGCGCCAGCAACCGACAGGGGAACACCGGGGAGCTGTTTTTT
>TRBJ1-6|TRBD1|.|TRBV19
CATGQGSSPLHF
TGTGCCACTGGACAGGGTAGTTCACCCCTCCACTTT
>TRBJ2-1|TRBD2|.|TRBV11-1
CASSEAGGPNNEQFF
TGTGCCAGCAGCGAAGCGGGGGGGCCAAACAATGAGCAGTTCTTC
>TRBJ1-1|.|.|TRBV12-3/TRBV12-4
CASSLETTRAFF
TGTGCCAGCAGTTTAGAAACGACCAGGGCTTTCTTT
>TRBJ1-2|TRBD1|.|TRBV2
CASGRQGPSMGYTF
TGTGCCAGCGGTCGACAGGGCCCCTCTATGGGCTACACCTTC
>TRBJ2-3|TRBD2|.|TRBV30
CAWSVGGSGRGADTQYF
TGTGCCTGGAGTGTGGGGGGTAGCGGGAGAGGAGCAGATACGCAGTATTTT
>TRBJ1-2|TRBD1|.|TRBV19
CASRITGGDGYTF
TGTGCCAGTAGGATAACAGGGGGTGATGGCTACACCTTC
>TRBJ1-2|.|.|TRBV12-3/TRBV12-4
CASSTGWGYTF
TGTGCCAGCAGTACAGGGTGGGGCTACACCTTC
>TRBJ2-3|TRBD2|few|TRBV2
CASSSTSGRGTHTQYF
TGTGCCAGCAGTTCAACTAGCGGGAGGGGGACACATACGCAGTATTTT
>TRBJ2-5|TRBD1|.|TRBV29-1
CSGSGQGQETQYF
TGCAGCGGGTCGGGACAGGGCCAAGAGACCCAGTACTTC
>TRBJ1-5|.|.|TRBV4-3
CASSQDRRQPQHF
TGCGCCAGCAGCCAAGATCGGAGGCAGCCCCAGCATTTT
>TRBJ1-1|.|.|TRBV7-9
CASSLIGRENTEAFF
TGTGCCAGCAGCTTAATTGGCAGGGAGAACACTGAAGCTTTCTTT
>TRBJ1-4|.|.|TRBV11-2
CASSLYPPGGGTFNEKLFF
TGTGCCAGCAGCCTGTACCCCCCTGGGGGAGGAACATTTAATGAAAAACTGTTTTTT
>TRBJ2-5|TRBD1|once|TRBV2
CASSEQPGQGGTQYF
TGTGCCAGCAGCGAACAGCCGGGACAGGGGGGAACCCAGTACTTC
>TRBJ2-5|TRBD2|.|TRBV6-5
CASRGLAGGQETQYF
TGTGCCAGCAGGGGACTAGCGGGGGGGCAAGAGACCCAGTACTTC
>TRBJ1-3|.|.|TRBV30
CAWSAGTPGNTIYF
TGTGCCTGGAGCGCCGGGACACCCGGAAACACCATATATTTT
>TRBJ2-3|.|once|TRBV5-8
CASSPPRVAPSTDTQYF
TGTGCCAGCAGCCCCCCCCGGGTGGCGCCCAGCACAGATACGCAGTATTTT
>TRBJ1-1|.|.|TRBV18
CASSPSRERVNTEAFF
TGTGCCAGCTCACCATCTAGGGAGAGGGTGAACACTGAAGCTTTCTTT
>TRBJ2-5|TRBD2|.|TRBV29-1
CSVEGGKAREETQYF
TGCAGCGTTGAGGGGGGGAAGGCTAGGGAAGAGACCCAGTACTTC
>TRBJ1-5|TRBD1|.|TRBV28
CASSFLWTGGNQPQHF
TGTGCCAGCAGTTTCCTCTGGACAGGGGGCAATCAGCCCCAGCATTTT
>TRBJ1-6|.|.|TRBV3-1/TRBV3-2
CASSQPSGTGYSPLHF
TGTGCCAGCAGCCAACCTTCCGGGACTGGGTATTCACCCCTCCACTTT
>TRBJ2-3|TRBD2|.|TRBV7-7
CASSLGQGGTDTQYF
TGTGCTAGCAGCTTAGGTCAGGGAGGGACAGATACGCAGTATTTT
>TRBJ1-3|.|.|TRBV5-1
CASSYNSGNTIYF
TGCGCCAGCAGCTACAACTCTGGAAACACCATATATTTT
>TRBJ2-7|TRBD2|.|TRBV4-2
CASSQGLATYEQYF
TGTGCCAGCAGCCAGGGACTAGCGACCTACGAGCAGTACTTC
>TRBJ2-1|TRBD1|.|TRBV28
CASSLWDRGLNEQFF
TGTGCCAGCAGTTTGTGGGACAGGGGGCTCAATGAGCAGTTCTTC
>TRBJ1-6|.|few|TRBV18
CASSPRAATTGSPLHF
TGTGCCAGCTCACCAAGGGCAGCAACGACGGGGTCACCCCTCCACTTT
>TRBJ2-7|.|few|TRBV7-9
CASSPPEGTFRYEQYF
TGTGCCAGCAGCCCACCCGAGGGTACCTTCCGCTACGAGCAGTACTTC
>TRBJ2-2|.|.|TRBV3-1/TRBV3-2
CASSPTVNTGELFF
TGTGCCAGCAGCCCGACAGTGAACACCGGGGAGCTGTTTTTT
>TRBJ1-3|.|few|TRBV29-1
CSAGPRVGNTIYF
TGCAGCGCCGGGCCCAGGGTTGGAAACACCATATATTTT
>TRBJ2-7|.|.|TRBV5-1
CASSLASPYEQYF
TGCGCCAGCAGCCTAGCGTCCCCCTACGAGCAGTACTTC
>TRBJ2-5|.|.|TRBV11-3
CASSAGIRETQYF
TGTGCCAGCAGCGCAGGGATCCGGGAGACCCAGTACTTC
>TRBJ2-7|.|.|TRBV7-2
CASRQGLDWEQYF
TGTGCCAGCAGGCAGGGCCTAGATTGGGAGCAGTACTTC
>TRBJ1-5|.|.|TRBV3-1/TRBV3-2
CASSPTTDIGVHSNQPQHF
TGTGCCAGCAGCCCAACGACAGACATAGGGGTTCATAGCAATCAGCCCCAGCATTTT
>TRBJ2-5|TRBD2|once|TRBV4-3
CASSPRVAGGKTQYF
TGCGCCAGCAGCCCACGAGTAGCGGGAGGGAAGACCCAGTACTTC
>TRBJ1-1|.|.|TRBV21-1
CASSPRTGGENTEAFF
TGTGCCAGCAGCCCCAGGACAGGGGGGGAGAACACTGAAGCTTTCTTT
>TRBJ2-5|.|.|TRBV5-1
CASSSHHGETQYF
TGCGCCAGCAGCTCCCACCACGGGGAGACCCAGTACTTC
>TRBJ2-1|TRBD2|.|TRBV29-1
CSVGWTSGDNEQFF
TGCAGCGTTGGGTGGACTAGCGGGGACAATGAGCAGTTCTTC
>TRBJ1-2|.|.|TRBV6-6
CASSGRDNYGYTF
TGTGCCAGCAGTGGCAGGGATAACTATGGCTACACCTTC
>TRBJ1-2|.|.|TRBV21-1
CASSEHRTGRGGYTF
TGTGCCAGCAGCGAGCATCGGACAGGGAGGGGCGGCTACACCTTC
>TRBJ2-6|TRBD2|.|TRBV7-9
CASSLGRGDSGANVLTF
TGTGCCAGCAGCTTGGGGCGGGGGGACTCTGGGGCCAACGTCCTGACTTTC
>TRBJ1-2|.|.|TRBV29-1
CSVEPRVGGYTF
TGCAGCGTTGAACCGAGGGTTGGCGGCTACACCTTC
>TRBJ1-2|.|.|TRBV5-1
CASSSPPGGGYTF
TGCGCCAGCAGCTCCCCCCCGGGGGGCGGCTACACCTTC
>TRBJ2-7|TRBD1|.|TRBV6-1
CASSQARDRAEQYF
TGTGCCAGCAGTCAAGCCCGGGACAGGGCCGAGCAGTACTTC
>TRBJ2-1|.|.|TRBV25-1
CASSEEDEQFF
TGTGCCAGCAGTGAAGAGGATGAGCAGTTCTTC